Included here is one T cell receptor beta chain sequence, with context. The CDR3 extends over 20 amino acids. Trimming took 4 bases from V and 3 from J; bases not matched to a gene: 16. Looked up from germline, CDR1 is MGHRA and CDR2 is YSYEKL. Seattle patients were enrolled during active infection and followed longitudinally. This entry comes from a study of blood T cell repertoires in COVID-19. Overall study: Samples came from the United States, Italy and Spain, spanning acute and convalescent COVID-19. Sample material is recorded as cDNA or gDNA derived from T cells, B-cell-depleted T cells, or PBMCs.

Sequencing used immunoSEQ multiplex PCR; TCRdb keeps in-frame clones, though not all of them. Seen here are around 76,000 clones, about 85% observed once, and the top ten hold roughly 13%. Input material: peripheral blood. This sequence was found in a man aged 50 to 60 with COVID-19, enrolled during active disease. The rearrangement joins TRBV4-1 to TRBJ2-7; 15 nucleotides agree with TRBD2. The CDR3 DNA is TGCGCCAGCAGCCCCGGGGCCTCGGGGACTAGCGGGAGGTCCCGCTACGAGCAGTACTTC. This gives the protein CASSPGASGTSGRSRYEQYF.